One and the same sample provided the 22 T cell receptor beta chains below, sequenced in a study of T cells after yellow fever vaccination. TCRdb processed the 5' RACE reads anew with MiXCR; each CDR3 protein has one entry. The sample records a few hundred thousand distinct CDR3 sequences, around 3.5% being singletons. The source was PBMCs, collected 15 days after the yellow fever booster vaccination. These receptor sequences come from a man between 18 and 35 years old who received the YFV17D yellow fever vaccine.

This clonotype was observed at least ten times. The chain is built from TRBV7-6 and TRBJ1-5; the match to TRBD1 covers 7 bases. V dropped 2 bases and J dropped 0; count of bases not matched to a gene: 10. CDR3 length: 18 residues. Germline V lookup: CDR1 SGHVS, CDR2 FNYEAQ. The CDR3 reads CASSLWSRDSNSNQPQHF. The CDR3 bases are TGTGCCAGCAGCTTATGGTCCCGGGACAGTAATAGCAATCAGCCCCAGCATTTT. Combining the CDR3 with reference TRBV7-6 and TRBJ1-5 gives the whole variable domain GAGVSQSPRYKVTKRGQDVALRCDPISGHVSLYWYRQALGQGPEFLTYFNYEAQQDKSGLPNDRFSAERPEGSISTLTIQRTEQRDSAMYRCASSLWSRDSNSNQPQHFGDGTRLSIL.

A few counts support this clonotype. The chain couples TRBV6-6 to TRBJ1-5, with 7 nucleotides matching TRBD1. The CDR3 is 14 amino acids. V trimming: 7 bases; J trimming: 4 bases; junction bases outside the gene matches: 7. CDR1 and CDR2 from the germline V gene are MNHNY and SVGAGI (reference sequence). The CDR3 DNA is TGTGCCAGCACCGCGGACAGGTGGAATCAGCCCCAGCATTTT. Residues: CASTADRWNQPQHF.

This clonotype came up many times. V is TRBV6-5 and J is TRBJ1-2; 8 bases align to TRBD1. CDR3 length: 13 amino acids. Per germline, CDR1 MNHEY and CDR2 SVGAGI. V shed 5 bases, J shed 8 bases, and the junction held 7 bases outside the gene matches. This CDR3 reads CASSLTSGGGYTF. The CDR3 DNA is TGTGCCAGCAGTCTAACTTCAGGGGGCGGCTACACCTTC.

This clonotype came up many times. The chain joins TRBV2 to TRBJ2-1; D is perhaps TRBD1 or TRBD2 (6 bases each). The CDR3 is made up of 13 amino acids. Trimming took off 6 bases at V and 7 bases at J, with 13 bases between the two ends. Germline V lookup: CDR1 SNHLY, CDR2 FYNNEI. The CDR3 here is CASRGGLGNEQFF. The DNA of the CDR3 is TGTGCCAGCAGGGGGGGCCTCGGGAATGAGCAGTTCTTC.

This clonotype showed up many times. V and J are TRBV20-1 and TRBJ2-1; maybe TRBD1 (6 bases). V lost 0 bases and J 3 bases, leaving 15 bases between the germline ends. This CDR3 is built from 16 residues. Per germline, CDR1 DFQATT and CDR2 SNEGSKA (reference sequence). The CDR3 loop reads CSARDLGAPHYNEQFF. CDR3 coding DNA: TGCAGTGCTAGAGATTTGGGGGCACCCCACTACAATGAGCAGTTCTTC.

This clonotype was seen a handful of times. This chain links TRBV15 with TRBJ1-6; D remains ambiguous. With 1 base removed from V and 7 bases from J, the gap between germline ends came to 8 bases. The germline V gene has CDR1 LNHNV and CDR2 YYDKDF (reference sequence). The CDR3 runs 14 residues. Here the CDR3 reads CATSRVGLNSPLHF. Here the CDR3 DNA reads TGTGCCACCAGCAGAGTGGGTTTGAATTCACCCCTCCACTTT. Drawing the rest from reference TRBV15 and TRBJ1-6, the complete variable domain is DAMVIQNPRYQVTQFGKPVTLSCSQTLNHNVMYWYQQKSSQAPKLLFHYYDKDFNNEADTPDNFQSRRPNTSFCFLDIRSPGLGDTAMYLCATSRVGLNSPLHFGNGTRLTVT.

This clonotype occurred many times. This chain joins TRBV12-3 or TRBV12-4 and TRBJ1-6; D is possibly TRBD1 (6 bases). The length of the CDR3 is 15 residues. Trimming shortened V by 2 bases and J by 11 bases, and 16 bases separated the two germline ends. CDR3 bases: TGTGCCAGCAGTTTAAGGAGCGGGGGCCAGGCACCCCTCCACTTT. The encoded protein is CASSLRSGGQAPLHF.

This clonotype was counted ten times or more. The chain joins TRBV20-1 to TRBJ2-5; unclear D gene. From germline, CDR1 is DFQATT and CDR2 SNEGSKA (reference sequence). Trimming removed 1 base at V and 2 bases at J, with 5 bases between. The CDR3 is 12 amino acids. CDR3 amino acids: CSARATQETQYF. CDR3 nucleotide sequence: TGCAGTGCTAGAGCGACGCAAGAGACCCAGTACTTC.

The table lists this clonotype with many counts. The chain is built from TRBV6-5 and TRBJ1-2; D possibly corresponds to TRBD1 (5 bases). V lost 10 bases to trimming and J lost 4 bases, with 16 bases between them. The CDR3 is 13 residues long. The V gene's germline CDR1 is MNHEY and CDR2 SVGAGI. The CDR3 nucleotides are TGTGCCACCCAGCCCAGGGAAGCCTATGGCTACACCTTC. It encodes CATQPREAYGYTF.

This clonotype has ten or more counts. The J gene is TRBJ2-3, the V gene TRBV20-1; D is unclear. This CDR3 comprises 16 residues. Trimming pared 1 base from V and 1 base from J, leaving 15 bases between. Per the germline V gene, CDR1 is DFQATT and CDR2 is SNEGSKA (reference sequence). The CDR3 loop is CSARARVFPRTDTQYF. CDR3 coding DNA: TGCAGTGCTAGAGCCCGGGTCTTCCCTCGCACAGATACGCAGTATTTT.

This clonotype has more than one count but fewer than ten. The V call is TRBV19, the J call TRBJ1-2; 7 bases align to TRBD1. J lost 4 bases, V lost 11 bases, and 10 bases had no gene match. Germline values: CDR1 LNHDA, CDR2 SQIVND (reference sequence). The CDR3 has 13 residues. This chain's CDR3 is CAGKRTGGYGYTF. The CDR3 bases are TGTGCCGGGAAGCGGACAGGCGGCTATGGCTACACCTTC.

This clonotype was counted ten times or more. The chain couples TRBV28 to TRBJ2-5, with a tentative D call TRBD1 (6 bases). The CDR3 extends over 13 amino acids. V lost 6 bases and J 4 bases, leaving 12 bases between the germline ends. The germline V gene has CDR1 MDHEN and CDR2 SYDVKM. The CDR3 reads CASRPGTPETQYF. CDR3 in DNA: TGTGCCAGCAGACCCGGGACACCAGAGACCCAGTACTTC.

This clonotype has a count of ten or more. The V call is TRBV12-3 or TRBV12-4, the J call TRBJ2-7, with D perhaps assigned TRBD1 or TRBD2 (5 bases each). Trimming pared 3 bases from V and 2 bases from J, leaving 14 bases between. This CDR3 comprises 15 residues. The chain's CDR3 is CASSFSGTHPYEQYF. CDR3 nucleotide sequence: TGTGCCAGCAGTTTTTCCGGGACGCATCCCTACGAGCAGTACTTC.

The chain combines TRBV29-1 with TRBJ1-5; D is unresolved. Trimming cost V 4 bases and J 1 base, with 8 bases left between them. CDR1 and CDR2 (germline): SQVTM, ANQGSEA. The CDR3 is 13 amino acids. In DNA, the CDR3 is TGCAGCGTTGGAACGGACAGCAATCAGCCCCAGCATTTT. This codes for CSVGTDSNQPQHF.

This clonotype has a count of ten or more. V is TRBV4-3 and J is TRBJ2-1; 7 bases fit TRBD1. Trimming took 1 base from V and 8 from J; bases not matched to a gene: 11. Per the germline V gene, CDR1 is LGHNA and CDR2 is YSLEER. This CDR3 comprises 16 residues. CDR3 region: CASSQGKGALVYEQFF. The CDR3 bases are TGCGCCAGCAGCCAAGGGAAGGGGGCTCTTGTCTATGAGCAGTTCTTC.

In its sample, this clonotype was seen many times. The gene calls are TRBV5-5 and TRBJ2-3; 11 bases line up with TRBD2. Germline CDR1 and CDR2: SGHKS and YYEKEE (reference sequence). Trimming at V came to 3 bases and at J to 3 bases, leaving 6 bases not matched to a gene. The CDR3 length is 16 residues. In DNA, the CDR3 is TGTGCCAGCAGCTCCCTAATAGCGGGGGGGACAGATACGCAGTATTTT. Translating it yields CASSSLIAGGTDTQYF.

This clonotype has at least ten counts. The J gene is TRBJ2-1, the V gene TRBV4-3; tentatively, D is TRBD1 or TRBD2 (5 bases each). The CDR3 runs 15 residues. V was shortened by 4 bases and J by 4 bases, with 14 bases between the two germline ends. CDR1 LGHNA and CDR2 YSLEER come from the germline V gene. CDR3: CASSPGTARYNEQFF. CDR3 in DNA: TGCGCCAGCAGCCCTGGGACGGCCAGGTACAATGAGCAGTTCTTC.

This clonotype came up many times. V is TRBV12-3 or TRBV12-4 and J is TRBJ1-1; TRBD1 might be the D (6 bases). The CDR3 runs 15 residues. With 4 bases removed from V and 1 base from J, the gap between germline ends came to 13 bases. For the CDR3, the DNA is TGTGCCAGCAGTTCCCACAGGGCCACGAACACTGAAGCTTTCTTT. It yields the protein CASSSHRATNTEAFF.

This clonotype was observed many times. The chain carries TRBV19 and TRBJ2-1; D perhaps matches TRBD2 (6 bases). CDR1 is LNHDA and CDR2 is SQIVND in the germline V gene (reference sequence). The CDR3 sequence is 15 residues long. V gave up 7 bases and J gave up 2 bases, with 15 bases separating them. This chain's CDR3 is CASKWREAPYNEQFF. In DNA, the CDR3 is TGTGCCAGTAAATGGAGGGAGGCCCCCTACAATGAGCAGTTCTTC.

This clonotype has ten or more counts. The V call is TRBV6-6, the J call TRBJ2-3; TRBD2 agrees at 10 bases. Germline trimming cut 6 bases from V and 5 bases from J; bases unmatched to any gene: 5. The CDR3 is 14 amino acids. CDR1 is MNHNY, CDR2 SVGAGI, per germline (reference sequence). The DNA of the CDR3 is TGTGCCAGCAGCGGACTAGCGGAGGGAGATACGCAGTATTTT. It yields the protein CASSGLAEGDTQYF.

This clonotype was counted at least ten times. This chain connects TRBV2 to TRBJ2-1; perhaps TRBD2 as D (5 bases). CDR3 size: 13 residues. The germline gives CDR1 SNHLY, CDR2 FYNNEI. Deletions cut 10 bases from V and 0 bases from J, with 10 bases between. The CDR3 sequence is CAMGEHSYNEQFF. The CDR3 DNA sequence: TGTGCCATGGGAGAGCACTCCTACAATGAGCAGTTCTTC. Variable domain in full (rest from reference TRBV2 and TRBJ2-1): EPEVTQTPSHQVTQMGQEVILRCVPISNHLYFYWYRQILGQKVEFLVSFYNNEISEKSEIFDDQFSVERPDGSNFTLKIRSTKLEDSAMYFCAMGEHSYNEQFFGPGTRLTVL.

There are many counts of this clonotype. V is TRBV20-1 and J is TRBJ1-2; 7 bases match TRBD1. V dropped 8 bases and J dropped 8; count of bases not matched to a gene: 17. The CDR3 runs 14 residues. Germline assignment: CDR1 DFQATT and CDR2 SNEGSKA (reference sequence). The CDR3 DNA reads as TGCAGTACCTGGAGGGGACAGAGAACCGGAGGCTACACCTTC. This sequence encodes CSTWRGQRTGGYTF.